This is a list of T cell receptor beta chains from one sample in a study of beta chain features in type 1 diabetes. Method: immunoSEQ multiplex PCR; TCRdb's copy keeps in-frame clones and lacks some. The table has under 350,000 clones, around 15% seen once; the top ten hold approximately 0.015%. Specimen: naive CD4+ T cells from blood. All receptors come from a man younger than 40 with type 1 diabetes. The CDR3 runs from the conserved cysteine through the conserved F or W. The D gene is left open where the match is weak.

-	TRBV18	TRBJ2-7	CASSPPGREQYF
-	TRBV25-1	TRBJ1-5	CASSGQGYSNQPQHF
-	TRBV29-1	TRBJ2-7	CSVEGSGTYEQYF
-	TRBV2	TRBJ2-5	CANSGVGETQYF
-	TRBV20-1	TRBJ2-5	CSAGPTQYF
TRBD1	TRBV19	TRBJ1-1	CASKENRGQNTEAFF
TRBD1	TRBV15	TRBJ1-5	CATSSRDRPLGPQHF
TRBD2	TRBV5-1	TRBJ2-5	CASSLRGLGETQYF
TRBD2	TRBV14	TRBJ2-1	CASSITSGWDDEQFF
-	TRBV6-5	TRBJ2-7	CASSYSAETLYEQYF
TRBD2	TRBV5-1	TRBJ2-7	CASSLVASGSSYEQYF
-	TRBV2	TRBJ2-3	CASSDRGPSGSTDTQYF
-	TRBV5-1	TRBJ2-5	CASSLAGRSTGQETQYF
TRBD1	TRBV5-1	TRBJ2-2	CASSLAHRQGSGELFF
-	TRBV18	TRBJ2-3	CASSLADTQYF
TRBD2	TRBV7-9	TRBJ2-7	CASSSPSLASSSYEQYF
TRBD1	TRBV28	TRBJ1-2	CASSPRLGTGYGYTF
TRBD2	TRBV4-2	TRBJ2-1	CASSQEVLAGERAQFF
-	TRBV7-9	TRBJ1-2	CASSLRSDSYGYTF
-	TRBV28	TRBJ1-2	CASSPASSGNYGYTF
TRBD2	TRBV19	TRBJ2-5	CASSHPGGSRPETQYF
TRBD1	TRBV18	TRBJ2-7	CASSLRDRGTYEQYF
-	TRBV9	TRBJ2-1	CASSVAGDHYNEQFF
-	TRBV6-5	TRBJ1-5	CASSEDFSNQPQHF
TRBD2	TRBV5-1	TRBJ2-3	CASGELAGVEDTQYF
TRBD1	TRBV29-1	TRBJ1-2	CSVRATGTGPYGYTF
-	TRBV28	TRBJ2-7	CAITSSWSSYEQYF
-	TRBV18	TRBJ1-1	CASSPWTVNTEAFF
-	TRBV5-1	TRBJ2-4	CASSPLYGLNKNIQYF
TRBD1	TRBV11-2	TRBJ2-7	CASRKPGTGFYEQYF
-	TRBV5-1	TRBJ2-1	CASSLDPEGEQFF